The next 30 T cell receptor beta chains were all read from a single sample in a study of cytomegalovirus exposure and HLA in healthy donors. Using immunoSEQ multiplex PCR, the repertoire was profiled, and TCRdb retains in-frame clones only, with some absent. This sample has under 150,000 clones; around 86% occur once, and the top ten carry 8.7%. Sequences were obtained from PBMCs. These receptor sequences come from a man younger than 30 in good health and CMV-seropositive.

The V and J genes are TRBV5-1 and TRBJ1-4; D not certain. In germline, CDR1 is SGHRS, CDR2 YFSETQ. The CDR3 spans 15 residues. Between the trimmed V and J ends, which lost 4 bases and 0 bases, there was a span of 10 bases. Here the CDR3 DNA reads TGCGCCAGCAGCGACTTTGGAACAACTAATGAAAAACTGTTTTTT. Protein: CASSDFGTTNEKLFF.

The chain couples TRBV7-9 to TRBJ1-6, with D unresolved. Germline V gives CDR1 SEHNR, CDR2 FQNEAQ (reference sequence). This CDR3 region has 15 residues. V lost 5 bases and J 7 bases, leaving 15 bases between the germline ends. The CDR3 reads CASSLREGLNSPLHF. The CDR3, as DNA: TGTGCCAGCAGCCTCCGGGAAGGTCTAAATTCACCCCTCCACTTT.

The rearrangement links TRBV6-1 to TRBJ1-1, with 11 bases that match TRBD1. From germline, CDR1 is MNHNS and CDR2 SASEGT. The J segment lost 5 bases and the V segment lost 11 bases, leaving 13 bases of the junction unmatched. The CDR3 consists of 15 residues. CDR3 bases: TGTGCCGGATTCCCTTCCGGGACAGGGGGGACTGAAGCTTTCTTT. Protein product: CAGFPSGTGGTEAFF.

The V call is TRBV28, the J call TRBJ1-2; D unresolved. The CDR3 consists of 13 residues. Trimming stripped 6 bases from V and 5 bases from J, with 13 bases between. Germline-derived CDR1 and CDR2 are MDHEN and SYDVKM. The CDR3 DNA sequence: TGTGCCAGCAGAATAGCCACGGGATATGGCTACACCTTC. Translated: CASRIATGYGYTF.

CDR3 DNA sequence: TGTGCCAGCAGCCCGGACAGAGACTATGGCTACACCTTC. Encoded protein: CASSPDRDYGYTF. The rearrangement joins TRBV7-3 to TRBJ1-2; TRBD1 might be the D (6 bases). The CDR3 spans 13 residues. CDR1 is SGHTA, CDR2 FQGTGA, per germline. Trimming stripped 5 bases from V and 3 bases from J, with 10 bases between.

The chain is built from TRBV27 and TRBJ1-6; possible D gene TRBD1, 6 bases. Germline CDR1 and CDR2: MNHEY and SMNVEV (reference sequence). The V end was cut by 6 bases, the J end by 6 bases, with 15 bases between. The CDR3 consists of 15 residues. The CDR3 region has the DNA TGTGCCAGCAGCCTCGGGCAGGGGATTAATTCACCCCTCCACTTT. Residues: CASSLGQGINSPLHF.

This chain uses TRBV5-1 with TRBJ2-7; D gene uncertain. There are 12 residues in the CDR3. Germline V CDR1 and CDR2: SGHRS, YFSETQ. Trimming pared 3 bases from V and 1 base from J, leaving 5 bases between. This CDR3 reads CASSSESYEQYF. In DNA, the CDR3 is TGCGCCAGCAGCTCCGAGTCCTACGAGCAGTACTTC.

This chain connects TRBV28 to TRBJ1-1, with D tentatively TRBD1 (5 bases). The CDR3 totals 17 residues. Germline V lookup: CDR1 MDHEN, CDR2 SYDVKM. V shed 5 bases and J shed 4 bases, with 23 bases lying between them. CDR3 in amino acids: CASSLPGTAVGTTEAFF. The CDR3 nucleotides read TGTGCCAGCAGTCTACCCGGGACTGCCGTGGGGACCACTGAAGCTTTCTTT.

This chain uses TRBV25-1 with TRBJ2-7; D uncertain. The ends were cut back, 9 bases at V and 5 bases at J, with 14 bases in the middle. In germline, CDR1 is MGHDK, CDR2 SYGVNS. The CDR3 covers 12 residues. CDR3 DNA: TGTGCCAGTCTTTTTTGCCTAGACGAGCAGTACTTC. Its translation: CASLFCLDEQYF.

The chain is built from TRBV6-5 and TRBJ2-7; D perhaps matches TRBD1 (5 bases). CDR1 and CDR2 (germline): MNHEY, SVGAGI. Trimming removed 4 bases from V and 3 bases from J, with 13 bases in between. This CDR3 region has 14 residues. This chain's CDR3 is CASSSTTVGYEQYF. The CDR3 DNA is TGTGCCAGCAGTTCAACGACAGTCGGCTACGAGCAGTACTTC.

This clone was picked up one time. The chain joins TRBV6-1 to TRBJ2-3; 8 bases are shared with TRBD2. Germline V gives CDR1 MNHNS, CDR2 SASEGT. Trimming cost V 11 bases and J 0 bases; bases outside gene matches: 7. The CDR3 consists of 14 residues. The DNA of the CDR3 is TGTGCCGCGAGCGGGAGAAGTAGCACAGATACGCAGTATTTT. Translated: CAASGRSSTDTQYF.

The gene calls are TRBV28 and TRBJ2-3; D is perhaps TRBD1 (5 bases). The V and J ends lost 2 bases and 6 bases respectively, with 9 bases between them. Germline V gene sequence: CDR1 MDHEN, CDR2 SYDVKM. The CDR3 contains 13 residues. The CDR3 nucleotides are TGTGCCAGCAGTTTACAGGGTAGGGATACGCAGTATTTT. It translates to CASSLQGRDTQYF.

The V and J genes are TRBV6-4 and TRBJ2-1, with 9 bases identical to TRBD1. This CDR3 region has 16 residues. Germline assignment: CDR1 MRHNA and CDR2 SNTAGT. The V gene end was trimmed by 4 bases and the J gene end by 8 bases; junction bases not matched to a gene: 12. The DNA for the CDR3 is TGTGCCAGCAGTGCGTCCGGGACAGGGAATTGGGATGAGCAGTTCTTC. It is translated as CASSASGTGNWDEQFF.

The CDR3 DNA is TGCGCCAGCAGCTTGGAGGGGGTCTTCAATCAGCCCCAGCATTTT. Protein: CASSLEGVFNQPQHF. This rearrangement joins TRBV5-1 to TRBJ1-5; a weak D match, TRBD1 (6 bases). The CDR3 consists of 15 residues. Looked up from germline, CDR1 is SGHRS and CDR2 is YFSETQ. V was pared by 0 bases and J by 3 bases, with 10 bases between. The complete variable domain, with remaining parts taken from reference TRBV5-1 and TRBJ1-5, reads KAGVTQTPRYLIKTRGQQVTLSCSPISGHRSVSWYQQTPGQGLQFLFEYFSETQRNKGNFPGRFSGRQFSNSRSEMNVSTLELGDSALYLCASSLEGVFNQPQHFGDGTRLSIL.

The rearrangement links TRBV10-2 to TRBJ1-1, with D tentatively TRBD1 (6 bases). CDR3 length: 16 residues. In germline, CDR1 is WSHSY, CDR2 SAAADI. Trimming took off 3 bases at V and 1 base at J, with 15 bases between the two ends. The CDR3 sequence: CASSDPAGATNTEAFF. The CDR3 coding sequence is TGCGCCAGCAGTGACCCCGCGGGGGCGACGAACACTGAAGCTTTCTTT.

CDR3 loop: CASSSGGAYEQYF. The DNA of the CDR3 is TGTGCCAGCAGCTCTGGCGGCGCCTACGAGCAGTACTTC. The chain combines TRBV11-2 with TRBJ2-7, with unresolved D. Germline loops: CDR1 SGHAT, CDR2 FQNNGV. This CDR3 region has 13 residues. Trimming shortened V by 4 bases and J by 2 bases, and 9 bases separated the two germline ends.

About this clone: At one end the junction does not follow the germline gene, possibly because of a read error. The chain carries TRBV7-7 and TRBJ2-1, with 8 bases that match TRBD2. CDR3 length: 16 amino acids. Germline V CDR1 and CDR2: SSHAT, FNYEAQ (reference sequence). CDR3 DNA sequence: TGTGCTAGCAGCTTGTTAGCGGGAATGGGCCGTGATGAGCAGTTCTTC. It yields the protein CASSLLAGMGRDEQFF.

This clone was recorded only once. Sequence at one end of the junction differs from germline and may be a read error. The CDR3 region is CASSQTRNTGELFF. CDR3 nucleotides: TGTGCTAGCAGCCAGACTAGAAACACCGGGGAGCTGTTTTTT. V and J are TRBV7-7 and TRBJ2-2, with D perhaps TRBD2 (6 bases). CDR3 length: 14 amino acids. Germline V lookup: CDR1 SSHAT, CDR2 FNYEAQ (reference sequence).

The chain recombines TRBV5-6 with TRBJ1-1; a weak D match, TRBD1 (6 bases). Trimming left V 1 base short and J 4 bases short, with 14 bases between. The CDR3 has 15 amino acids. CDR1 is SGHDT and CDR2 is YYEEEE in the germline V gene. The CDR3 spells CASSLTDSLGTEAFF. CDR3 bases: TGTGCCAGCAGCTTGACGGACAGTCTCGGCACTGAAGCTTTCTTT.

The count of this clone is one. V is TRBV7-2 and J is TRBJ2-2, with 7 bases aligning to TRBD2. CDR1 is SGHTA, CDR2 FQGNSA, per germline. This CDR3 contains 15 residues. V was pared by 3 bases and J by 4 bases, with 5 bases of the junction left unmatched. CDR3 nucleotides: TGTGCCAGCAGCTTTGTAGGCGGGAGCACCGGGGAGCTGTTTTTT. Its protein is CASSFVGGSTGELFF. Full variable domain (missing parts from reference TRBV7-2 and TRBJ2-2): GAGVSQSPSNKVTEKGKDVELRCDPISGHTALYWYRQSLGQGLEFLIYFQGNSAPDKSGLPSDRFSAERTGGSVSTLTIQRTQQEDSAVYLCASSFVGGSTGELFFGEGSRLTVL.

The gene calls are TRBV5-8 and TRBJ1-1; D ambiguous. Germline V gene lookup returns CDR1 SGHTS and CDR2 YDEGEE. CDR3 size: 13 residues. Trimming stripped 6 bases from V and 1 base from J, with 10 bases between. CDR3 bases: TGTGCCAGCACCCTGACTACGAACACTGAAGCTTTCTTT. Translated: CASTLTTNTEAFF.

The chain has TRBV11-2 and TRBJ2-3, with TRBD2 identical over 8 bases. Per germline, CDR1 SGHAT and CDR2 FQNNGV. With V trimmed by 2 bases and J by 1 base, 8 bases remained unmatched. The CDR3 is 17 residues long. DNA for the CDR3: TGTGCCAGCAGCTTATATAGCGGGAATTTTGGCACAGATACGCAGTATTTT. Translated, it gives CASSLYSGNFGTDTQYF.

The CDR3: CASSLRPGGETQYF. The CDR3 nucleotides read TGTGCCAGCAGCTTAAGACCGGGCGGGGAGACCCAGTACTTC. This chain joins TRBV7-3 and TRBJ2-5; D is possibly TRBD2 (5 bases). V was pared by 1 base and J by 5 bases, with 11 bases between. This CDR3 region has 14 residues. Looked up from germline, CDR1 is SGHTA and CDR2 is FQGTGA.

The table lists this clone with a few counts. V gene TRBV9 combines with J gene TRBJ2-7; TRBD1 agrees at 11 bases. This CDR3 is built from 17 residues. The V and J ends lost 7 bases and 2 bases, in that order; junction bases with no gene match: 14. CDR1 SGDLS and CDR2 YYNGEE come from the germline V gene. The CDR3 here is CASGRGTGGSRAYEQYF. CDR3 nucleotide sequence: TGTGCCAGCGGCAGAGGGACAGGGGGGAGTCGGGCCTACGAGCAGTACTTC.

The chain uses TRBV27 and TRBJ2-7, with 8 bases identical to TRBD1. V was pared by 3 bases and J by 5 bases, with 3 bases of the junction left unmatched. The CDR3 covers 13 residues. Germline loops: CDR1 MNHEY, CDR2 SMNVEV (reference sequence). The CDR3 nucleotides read TGTGCCAGCAGTTTCACAGGGGGTAACGAGCAGTACTTC. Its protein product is CASSFTGGNEQYF.

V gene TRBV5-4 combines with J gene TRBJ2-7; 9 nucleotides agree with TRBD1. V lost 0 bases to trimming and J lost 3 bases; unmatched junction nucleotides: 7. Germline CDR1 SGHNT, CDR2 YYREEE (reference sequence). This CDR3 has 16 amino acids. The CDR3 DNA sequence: TGTGCCAGCAGCTTGGGTGTCGGGACAGGGTACTACGAGCAGTACTTC. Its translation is CASSLGVGTGYYEQYF.

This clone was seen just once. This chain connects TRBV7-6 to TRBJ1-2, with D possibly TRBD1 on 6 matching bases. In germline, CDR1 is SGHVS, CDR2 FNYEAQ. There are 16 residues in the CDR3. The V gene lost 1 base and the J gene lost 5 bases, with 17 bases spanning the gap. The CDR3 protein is CASSLEGLGRGYGYTF. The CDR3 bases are TGTGCCAGCAGCTTAGAGGGGCTGGGCAGGGGTTATGGCTACACCTTC.

In DNA, the CDR3 is TGTGCCAGCTCGACAAACAGCAATCAGCCCCAGCATTTT. Protein sequence: CASSTNSNQPQHF. This sequence joins TRBV27 and TRBJ1-5; D gene unclear. The ends were cut back, 8 bases at V and 1 base at J, with 9 bases in the middle. This CDR3 has 13 residues. Germline V gives CDR1 MNHEY, CDR2 SMNVEV (reference sequence).

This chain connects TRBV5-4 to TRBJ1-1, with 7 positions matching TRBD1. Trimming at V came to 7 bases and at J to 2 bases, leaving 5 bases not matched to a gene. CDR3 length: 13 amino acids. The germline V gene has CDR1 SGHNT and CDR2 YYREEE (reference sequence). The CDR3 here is CASGGGHNTEAFF. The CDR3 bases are TGTGCCAGCGGAGGGGGCCATAACACTGAAGCTTTCTTT.

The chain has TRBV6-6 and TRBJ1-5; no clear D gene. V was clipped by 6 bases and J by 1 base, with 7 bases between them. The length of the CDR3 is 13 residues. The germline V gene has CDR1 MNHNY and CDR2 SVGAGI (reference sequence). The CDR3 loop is CASRADSNQPQHF. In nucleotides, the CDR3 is TGTGCCAGCAGAGCGGACAGCAATCAGCCCCAGCATTTT.